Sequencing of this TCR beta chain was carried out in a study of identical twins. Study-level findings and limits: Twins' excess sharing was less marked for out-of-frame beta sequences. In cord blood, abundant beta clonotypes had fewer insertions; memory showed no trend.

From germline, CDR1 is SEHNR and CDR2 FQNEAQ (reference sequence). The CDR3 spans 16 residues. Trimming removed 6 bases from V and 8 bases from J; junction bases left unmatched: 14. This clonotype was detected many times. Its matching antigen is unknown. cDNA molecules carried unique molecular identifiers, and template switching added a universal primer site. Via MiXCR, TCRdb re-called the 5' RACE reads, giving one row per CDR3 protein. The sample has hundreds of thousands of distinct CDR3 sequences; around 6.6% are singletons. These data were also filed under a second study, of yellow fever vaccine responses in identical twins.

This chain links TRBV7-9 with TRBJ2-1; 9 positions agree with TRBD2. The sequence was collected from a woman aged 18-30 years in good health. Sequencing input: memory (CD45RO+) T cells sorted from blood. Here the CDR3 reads CASRWWASGNSYEQFF. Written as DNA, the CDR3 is TGTGCCAGCAGGTGGTGGGCTAGCGGGAATTCGTATGAGCAGTTCTTC.